Below, 14 T cell receptor beta chains from the same sample are listed, as sequenced in a study of cytomegalovirus exposure and HLA in healthy donors. The PCR had 60 Vbeta and 13 Jbeta primers. Profiled with immunoSEQ multiplex PCR; TCRdb holds only in-frame clones, not every one. The sample has 30,000 to 35,000 clones. The specimen was PBMCs. These TCRs come from a woman aged 40-49 years in good health and CMV-seropositive.

This chain links TRBV5-1 with TRBJ2-2, with 7 bases identical to TRBD1. The germline CDR1 and CDR2 sequences are SGHRS and YFSETQ. The V segment lost 2 bases and the J segment 3 bases; nucleotides outside the gene matches: 4. CDR3 length equals 15 residues. The CDR3 DNA sequence: TGCGCCAGCAGCTTAAAACAGGGGCACACCGGGGAGCTGTTTTTT. Protein product: CASSLKQGHTGELFF.

This chain's CDR3 is CVSLGGGEQYF. The CDR3 nucleotides read TGTGTCTCCCTAGGGGGGGGCGAGCAGTACTTC. The chain employs TRBV10-3 and TRBJ2-7; TRBD2 is a possible D gene (7 bases). The CDR3 is made up of 11 amino acids. The germline V gene has CDR1 ENHRY and CDR2 SYGVKD.

The chain employs TRBV10-2 and TRBJ1-1, with 7 bases that match TRBD1. Germline lookup yields CDR1 WSHSY and CDR2 SAAADI. With V trimmed by 4 bases and J by 0 bases, 5 bases remained unmatched. The CDR3 contains 15 residues. CDR3 bases: TGCGCCAGCAGTGGGCAGGGGGGTATGAACACTGAAGCTTTCTTT. The encoded protein is CASSGQGGMNTEAFF.

The genes are TRBV28 and TRBJ2-1, with TRBD2 matching 10 bases. Germline trimming cut 6 bases from V and 7 bases from J; bases unmatched to any gene: 9. CDR3 length: 15 amino acids. Per germline, CDR1 MDHEN and CDR2 SYDVKM. The DNA for the CDR3 is TGTGCCAGCAGGCAAGCGGGGGGGCTTCGGAATGAGCAGTTCTTC. It encodes CASRQAGGLRNEQFF.

The chain links TRBV11-2 to TRBJ1-6, with 10 nucleotides matching TRBD1. With V trimmed by 6 bases and J by 7 bases, 12 bases remained unmatched. Germline V lookup: CDR1 SGHAT, CDR2 FQNNGV. The CDR3 runs 17 residues. The CDR3 protein is CASRRSGTGVGNSPLHF. The CDR3 nucleotides read TGTGCCAGCAGGCGATCCGGGACAGGGGTGGGAAATTCACCCCTCCACTTT.

The chain links TRBV7-3 to TRBJ2-2; D ambiguous. CDR1 and CDR2 from the germline V gene are SGHTA and FQGTGA. Trimming left V 3 bases short and J 8 bases short, with 7 bases between. CDR3 length equals 12 residues. CDR3 nucleotide sequence: TGTGCCAGCAGCTTCGGTGATGGGGAGCTGTTTTTT. Translated: CASSFGDGELFF.

The chain links TRBV4-3 to TRBJ2-7; D may be TRBD1 (5 bases). The germline V gene encodes CDR1 LGHNA and CDR2 YSLEER. With 1 base removed from V and 3 bases from J, the gap between germline ends came to 10 bases. The CDR3 has 14 residues. The CDR3 loop reads CASSQGIGVYEQYF. The CDR3 DNA reads as TGCGCCAGCAGCCAAGGAATAGGGGTCTACGAGCAGTACTTC.

The chain recombines TRBV5-5 with TRBJ1-5, with D hard to call. This CDR3 is built from 14 residues. Deletions cut 0 bases from V and 11 bases from J, with 15 bases between. Germline V lookup: CDR1 SGHKS, CDR2 YYEKEE (reference sequence). CDR3 sequence (DNA): TGTGCCAGCAGCTTGGGTTTATCGTCGTCGGCCCAGCATTTT. Translated: CASSLGLSSSAQHF.

J is TRBJ1-2 and V is TRBV28, with TRBD1 matching over 10 bases. The germline CDR1 and CDR2 sequences are MDHEN and SYDVKM. With 3 bases clipped from V and 3 bases from J, the junction kept 4 bases outside the gene matches. CDR3 length: 15 residues. The CDR3 reads CASSLGTGAYYGYTF. CDR3 coding DNA: TGTGCCAGCAGTTTGGGGACAGGGGCCTACTATGGCTACACCTTC.

The V gene is TRBV10-2, the J gene TRBJ1-2; 9 nucleotides align to TRBD1. The J segment lost 7 bases and the V segment lost 8 bases, leaving 5 bases of the junction unmatched. The CDR3 contains 12 residues. The germline gives CDR1 WSHSY, CDR2 SAAADI. In nucleotides, the CDR3 is TGCGCCAGCGGGACAGGGTCAGGTGGCTACACCTTC. It is translated as CASGTGSGGYTF.

The V and J genes are TRBV6-6 and TRBJ2-3, with a weak D call TRBD1 (6 bases). This CDR3 has 14 amino acids. Germline CDR1 and CDR2: MNHNY and SVGAGI (reference sequence). Trimming pared 5 bases from V and 3 bases from J, leaving 12 bases between. CDR3 amino acids: CASSLGQRTDTQYF. The CDR3 DNA reads as TGTGCCAGCAGTCTGGGACAAAGGACAGATACGCAGTATTTT.

The rearrangement joins TRBV28 to TRBJ2-7, with TRBD2 identical over 8 bases. The CDR3 extends over 16 amino acids. V lost 4 bases to trimming and J lost 3 bases; unmatched junction nucleotides: 11. Looked up from germline, CDR1 is MDHEN and CDR2 is SYDVKM. CDR3 in amino acids: CASSYLSGRGDYEQYF. DNA for the CDR3: TGTGCCAGCAGTTACCTGAGCGGGAGAGGTGACTACGAGCAGTACTTC.

J is TRBJ2-1 and V is TRBV6-6; TRBD2 agrees at 8 bases. From germline, CDR1 is MNHNY and CDR2 SVGAGI (reference sequence). CDR3 length: 15 residues. Trimming took 10 bases from V and 2 from J; bases not matched to a gene: 10. The DNA for the CDR3 is TGTGCCACCGGAACCGGGACTAGACCCTACAATGAGCAGTTCTTC. It is translated as CATGTGTRPYNEQFF.

This chain joins TRBV4-3 and TRBJ2-7; 9 positions agree with TRBD2. The germline gives CDR1 LGHNA, CDR2 YSLEER. This CDR3 is built from 15 residues. The junction had 2 bases not matched to a gene; V was cut back by 0 bases and J by 2 bases. The CDR3 protein is CASSQDPSGTYEQYF. As DNA, the CDR3 is TGCGCCAGCAGCCAAGACCCTAGCGGGACCTACGAGCAGTACTTC.